This is a list of T cell receptor beta chains from one sample in a study of T cell changes during pregnancy in multiple sclerosis. Assay used: immunoSEQ multiplex PCR; TCRdb lists only in-frame clones, some missing. The sample consists of more than 95,000 clones, approximately 93% of them appearing once. The sequencing here drew on peripheral blood, taken after pregnancy. The receptors stem from a female donor with multiple sclerosis, enrolled in a pregnancy study. The CDR3 runs from the conserved cysteine through the conserved F or W. A D gene is named only where the DNA matches it firmly. For some rows the clone size is stated as once, few or many, or as a class when expanded; others skip it.

CASSLLQGSSYNEQFF	TGTGCCAGCAGCCTCCTCCAGGGTAGCTCCTACAATGAGCAGTTCTTC	TRBV11-2	NA	NA	TRBJ2-1
CASSTGSTEAFF	TGCGCCAGCAGCACAGGGTCGACTGAAGCTTTCTTT	TRBV5-1	few	NA	TRBJ1-1
CASRYTGEFNTDTQYF	TGTGCCAGCAGGTACACAGGGGAATTTAACACAGATACGCAGTATTTT	TRBV7-2	NA	TRBD1	TRBJ2-3
CASSSPRAGQGQETQYF	TGTGCCAGCAGCAGCCCCCGGGCCGGACAGGGGCAAGAGACCCAGTACTTC	TRBV5-4	once	TRBD1	TRBJ2-5
CASSMGSGRVRETQYF	TGTGCCAGTAGTATGGGCAGCGGGAGGGTCCGGGAGACCCAGTACTTC	TRBV19	NA	TRBD2	TRBJ2-5
CAISGLASTYNEQFF	TGTGCCATCTCGGGACTAGCGAGTACCTACAATGAGCAGTTCTTC	TRBV10-3	NA	TRBD2	TRBJ2-1
CASSGGVAGVSEQYF	TGTGCCAGCAGCGGGGGGGTAGCGGGAGTATCCGAGCAGTACTTC	TRBV7-2	NA	TRBD2	TRBJ2-7
CASSRRDKQETQYF	TGTGCCAGCAGTCGCCGGGACAAACAAGAGACCCAGTACTTC	TRBV6-6	NA	NA	TRBJ2-5
CASSQERARGTYEQYF	TGCGCCAGCAGCCAAGAAAGGGCCAGGGGAACCTACGAGCAGTACTTC	TRBV4-1	NA	NA	TRBJ2-7
CASSIGTGGYNEQFF	TGTGCCAGTAGTATAGGGACAGGGGGTTACAATGAGCAGTTCTTC	TRBV19	NA	TRBD1	TRBJ2-1
CASSLGVAGLADYEQYF	TGTGCCAGCAGCTTAGGGGTAGCCGGACTAGCGGACTACGAGCAGTACTTC	TRBV7-2	NA	TRBD2	TRBJ2-7